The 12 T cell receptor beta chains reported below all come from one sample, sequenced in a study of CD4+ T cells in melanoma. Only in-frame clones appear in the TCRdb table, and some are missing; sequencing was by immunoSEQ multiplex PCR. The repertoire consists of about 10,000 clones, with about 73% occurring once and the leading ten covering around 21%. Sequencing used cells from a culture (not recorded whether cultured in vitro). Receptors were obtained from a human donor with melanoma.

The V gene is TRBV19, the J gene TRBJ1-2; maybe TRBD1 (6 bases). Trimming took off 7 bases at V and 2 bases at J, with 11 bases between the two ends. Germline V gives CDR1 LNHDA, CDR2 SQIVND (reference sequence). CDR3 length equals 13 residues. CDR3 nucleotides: TGTGCCAGTAAAGACAGGCGAAACTATGGCTACACCTTC. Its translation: CASKDRRNYGYTF.

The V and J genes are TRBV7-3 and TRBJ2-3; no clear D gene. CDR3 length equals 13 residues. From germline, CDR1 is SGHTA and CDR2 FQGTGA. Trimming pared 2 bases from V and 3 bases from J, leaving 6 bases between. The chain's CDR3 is CASSLVTTDTQYF. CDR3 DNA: TGTGCCAGCAGCTTAGTGACGACAGATACGCAGTATTTT.

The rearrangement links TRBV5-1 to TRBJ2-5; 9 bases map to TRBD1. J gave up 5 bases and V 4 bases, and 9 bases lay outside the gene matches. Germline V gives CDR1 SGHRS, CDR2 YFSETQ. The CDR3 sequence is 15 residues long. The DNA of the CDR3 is TGCGCCAGCAGCGGCCCGGGACAGGGTTTGGAGACCCAGTACTTC. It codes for CASSGPGQGLETQYF.

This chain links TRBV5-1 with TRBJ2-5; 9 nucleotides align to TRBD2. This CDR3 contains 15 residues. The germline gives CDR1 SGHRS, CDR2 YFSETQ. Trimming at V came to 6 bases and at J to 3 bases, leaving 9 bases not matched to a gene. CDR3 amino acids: CASTRIAGAKETQYF. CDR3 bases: TGCGCCAGCACTCGAATAGCGGGGGCCAAAGAGACCCAGTACTTC.

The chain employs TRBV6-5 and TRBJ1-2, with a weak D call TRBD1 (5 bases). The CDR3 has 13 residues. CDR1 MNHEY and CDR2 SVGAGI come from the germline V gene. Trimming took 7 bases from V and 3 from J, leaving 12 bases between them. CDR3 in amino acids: CASNRQLDYGYTF. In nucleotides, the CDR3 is TGTGCCAGCAACAGGCAACTGGACTATGGCTACACCTTC.

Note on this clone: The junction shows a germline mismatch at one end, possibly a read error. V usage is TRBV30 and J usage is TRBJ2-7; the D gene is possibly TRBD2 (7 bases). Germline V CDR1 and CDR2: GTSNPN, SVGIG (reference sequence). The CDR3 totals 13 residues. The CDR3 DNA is TGTGCCTGGAGTGACGGCCGGGGGGCGAACAGGGTTTTC. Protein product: CAWSDGRGANRVF.

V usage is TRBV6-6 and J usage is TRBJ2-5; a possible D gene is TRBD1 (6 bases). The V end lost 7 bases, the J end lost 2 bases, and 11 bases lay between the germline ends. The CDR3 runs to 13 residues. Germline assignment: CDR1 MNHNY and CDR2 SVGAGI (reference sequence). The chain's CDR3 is CASTSGQQETQYF. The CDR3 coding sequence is TGTGCCAGCACCAGCGGACAGCAAGAGACCCAGTACTTC.

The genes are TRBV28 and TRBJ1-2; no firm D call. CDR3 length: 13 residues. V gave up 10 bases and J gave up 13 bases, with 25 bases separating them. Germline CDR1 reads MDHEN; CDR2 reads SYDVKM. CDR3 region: CAIQSLSSRFTTF. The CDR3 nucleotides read TGTGCCATTCAGTCGCTGTCGTCGAGGTTTACCACCTTC.

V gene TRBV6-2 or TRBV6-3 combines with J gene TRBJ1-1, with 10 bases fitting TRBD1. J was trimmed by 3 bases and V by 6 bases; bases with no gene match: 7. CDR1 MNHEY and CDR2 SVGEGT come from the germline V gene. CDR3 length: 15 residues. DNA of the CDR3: TGTGCCAGCAGCTCGGGACAGGGGAAGGACACTGAAGCTTTCTTT. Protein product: CASSSGQGKDTEAFF.

The CDR3 region is CASTKTGEETQYF. The CDR3 DNA follows: TGTGCCAGCACCAAGACAGGGGAAGAGACCCAGTACTTC. The chain is built from TRBV12-3 or TRBV12-4 and TRBJ2-5; 8 bases fit TRBD1. CDR3 size: 13 residues. Trimming removed 7 bases from V and 3 bases from J; junction bases left unmatched: 4.

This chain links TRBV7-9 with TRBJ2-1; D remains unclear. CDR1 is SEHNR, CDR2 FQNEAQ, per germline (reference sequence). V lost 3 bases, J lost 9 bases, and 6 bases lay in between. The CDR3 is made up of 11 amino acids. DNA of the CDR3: TGTGCCAGCAGCTTCGGCAGTGAGCAGTTCTTC. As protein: CASSFGSEQFF.

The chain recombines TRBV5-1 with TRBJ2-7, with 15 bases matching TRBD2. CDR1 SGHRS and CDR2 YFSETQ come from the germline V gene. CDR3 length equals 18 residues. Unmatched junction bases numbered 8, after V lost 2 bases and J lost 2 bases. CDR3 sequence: CASSFWTSGGAKPYEQYF. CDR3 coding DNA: TGCGCCAGCAGCTTTTGGACTAGCGGGGGGGCTAAACCCTACGAGCAGTACTTC.